The 10 T cell receptor beta chains given below trace back to one sample, sequenced in a study of cytomegalovirus exposure and HLA in healthy donors. PCR amplification relied on 60 Vbeta primers (plus 13 Jbeta primers). Clones were sequenced by immunoSEQ multiplex PCR, and TCRdb holds only the in-frame ones, with some missing. The sample has 100,000 to 120,000 clones, under 85% seen once. Sequencing input: PBMCs. These receptors all come from a man aged 35 to 55 in good health and CMV-seronegative.

The chain recombines TRBV5-1 with TRBJ2-5; a weak D match, TRBD1 (6 bases). Germline-derived CDR1 and CDR2 are SGHRS and YFSETQ. V was pared by 9 bases and J by 2 bases, with 14 bases between. The CDR3 contains 13 residues. CDR3 region: CATARGGQETQYF. The CDR3 DNA sequence: TGCGCCACGGCCAGGGGTGGGCAAGAGACCCAGTACTTC.

This clone was seen only a few times. The chain uses TRBV6-5 and TRBJ2-5; TRBD1 might be the D (6 bases). The J call may not be correct, given that the DNA end is closer to TRBJ2-7. The CDR3 loop spans 13 amino acids. The germline V gene encodes CDR1 MNHEY and CDR2 SVGAGI. The CDR3 loop is CASSWGHNYEQYF. The CDR3 DNA is TGTGCCAGCAGTTGGGGACACAACTACGAGCAGTACTTC.

V and J are TRBV28 and TRBJ2-7; 9 nucleotides align to TRBD2. V was pared by 6 bases and J by 4 bases, with 10 bases of the junction left unmatched. Per the germline V gene, CDR1 is MDHEN and CDR2 is SYDVKM. CDR3 length: 15 amino acids. CDR3 residues: CASRLTSGRLYEQYF. CDR3 nucleotides: TGTGCCAGCAGATTAACTAGCGGGCGACTATACGAGCAGTACTTC. The full variable domain, completed using reference TRBV28 and TRBJ2-7, is DVKVTQSSRYLVKRTGEKVFLECVQDMDHENMFWYRQDPGLGLRLIYFSYDVKMKEKGDIPEGYSVSREKKERFSLILESASTNQTSMYLCASRLTSGRLYEQYFGPGTRLTVT.

The chain has TRBV29-1 and TRBJ2-7; the match to TRBD1 covers 7 bases. After removal of 4 bases from V and 0 bases from J, the junction contained 0 bases not matched to a gene. Looked up from germline, CDR1 is SQVTM and CDR2 is ANQGSEA. The CDR3 runs to 12 residues. The CDR3 spells CSVGDSSYEQYF. CDR3 in DNA: TGCAGCGTTGGGGACAGCTCCTACGAGCAGTACTTC.

This clone was counted between two and nine times. This rearrangement joins TRBV19 to TRBJ1-1; 7 bases are a match to TRBD1. V trimming: 6 bases; J trimming: 7 bases; junction bases outside the gene matches: 5. CDR3 length: 12 amino acids. Germline V gene lookup returns CDR1 LNHDA and CDR2 SQIVND (reference sequence). CDR3 sequence reads: CASRDRPHEAFF. CDR3 sequence (DNA): TGTGCCAGTAGGGACAGGCCCCATGAAGCTTTCTTT.

This chain uses TRBV7-9 with TRBJ2-3; TRBD1 might be the D (6 bases). V was clipped by 1 base and J by 2 bases, with 13 bases between them. CDR3 size: 16 residues. Germline V gene data show CDR1 as SEHNR and CDR2 as FQNEAQ (reference sequence). CDR3 sequence: CASSLVYNRVTDTQYF. DNA of the CDR3: TGTGCCAGCAGCTTAGTTTACAACAGGGTCACAGATACGCAGTATTTT.

The chain links TRBV11-3 to TRBJ1-1, with a tentative D call TRBD1 (5 bases). The germline V gene encodes CDR1 SGHNT and CDR2 YENEEA. The V end lost 5 bases, the J end lost 1 base, and 11 bases lay between the germline ends. The CDR3 totals 14 residues. CDR3 residues: CASSPGGSNTEAFF. CDR3 bases: TGTGCCAGCAGCCCCGGGGGTTCGAACACTGAAGCTTTCTTT.

V usage is TRBV9 and J usage is TRBJ2-1, with 9 bases identical to TRBD2. The junction had 9 bases not matched to a gene; V was cut back by 2 bases and J by 3 bases. CDR1 SGDLS and CDR2 YYNGEE come from the germline V gene. The CDR3 consists of 17 residues. CDR3 residues: CASSVGGLAGSYNEQFF. The CDR3 coding sequence is TGTGCCAGCAGCGTGGGAGGGCTAGCGGGAAGCTACAATGAGCAGTTCTTC.

This chain links TRBV9 with TRBJ2-7; possibly TRBD2 for D (7 bases). Trimming left V 0 bases short and J 5 bases short, with 15 bases between. CDR1 and CDR2 from the germline V gene are SGDLS and YYNGEE. The CDR3 extends over 15 amino acids. The CDR3 spells CASSVDPSGGDEQYF. The DNA for the CDR3 is TGTGCCAGCAGCGTAGACCCATCGGGGGGCGACGAGCAGTACTTC.

The V gene is TRBV19, the J gene TRBJ1-2; TRBD1 agrees at 7 bases. The germline gives CDR1 LNHDA, CDR2 SQIVND (reference sequence). The length of the CDR3 is 15 residues. V was clipped by 8 bases and J by 4 bases; unmatched bases: 13. CDR3 in DNA: TGTGCCAGTTGTCCCTGGCAGGGGGATTTCTATGGCTACACCTTC. Translated: CASCPWQGDFYGYTF.